This T cell receptor beta chain originates from a study of CXCR3-negative and CXCR3-positive naive CD8 T cells. The study made its TRB cDNA libraries by 5' RACE, adding UMI labels. Following a re-call of the 5' RACE reads, TCRdb has one entry per CDR3 protein and lacks DNA. This sample's table reports under 85,000 distinct CDR3 sequences. The CDR3 has 11 amino acids. Germline CDR1 is MNHEY and CDR2 is SVGEGT. The origin of this receptor is a human donor in good health. Some clones in this sample may be carry-over from other donors' samples. Sequenced input: naive CXCR3- CD8+ T cells from blood. Subset defined: CD45RO-CCR7+CD27+CD95- naive CD8+ T cells lacking CXCR3 (TNR3-). The chain couples TRBV6-2 or TRBV6-3 to TRBJ2-7; the D gene TCRdb calls, TRBD2, cannot be checked with no DNA. The CDR3 here is CAAGEAYEQYF.